The 15 T cell receptor beta chains below come from one sample, sequenced in a study of identical twins. TCRdb re-derived calls from the 5' RACE reads in MiXCR, one entry per CDR3 protein. This sample has about 890,000 distinct CDR3 sequences, with about 12% found just once. In addition, the sample was reused for a study of yellow fever vaccine responses in identical twins.

The sample taken for sequencing was PBMCs. The receptors come from a woman younger than 35 in good health.

This clonotype has a handful of counts. V is TRBV7-8 and J is TRBJ1-5; TRBD1 matches 7 bases. The V and J ends lost 2 bases and 1 base, in that order; junction bases with no gene match: 5. The germline V gene has CDR1 SGHVS and CDR2 FQNEAQ. The CDR3 contains 16 residues. The CDR3 region is CASSLTGAQSNQPQHF. Here the CDR3 DNA reads TGTGCCAGCAGCTTAACAGGGGCGCAAAGCAATCAGCCCCAGCATTTT.

The chain joins TRBV15 to TRBJ2-7; TRBD2 is a possible D gene (5 bases). Germline CDR1 LNHNV, CDR2 YYDKDF (reference sequence). Between the trimmed V and J ends, which lost 4 bases and 0 bases, there was a span of 13 bases. CDR3 length: 15 amino acids. The CDR3 loop is CATSKSGLTSYEQYF. CDR3 DNA sequence: TGTGCCACCAGCAAGAGCGGTCTAACCTCCTACGAGCAGTACTTC.

The chain uses TRBV6-5 and TRBJ1-1; D gene ambiguous. This CDR3 is built from 12 residues. V was trimmed by 2 bases and J by 8 bases, leaving 9 bases between them. Germline lookup yields CDR1 MNHEY and CDR2 SVGAGI. This chain's CDR3 is CASSYGLDEAFF. The CDR3 DNA reads TGTGCCAGCAGTTACGGGTTGGACGAAGCTTTCTTT.

The sample holds many counts of this clonotype. The chain is built from TRBV7-9 and TRBJ2-1; D tentatively reads TRBD1 or TRBD2 (5 bases each). The V gene lost 3 bases and the J gene lost 2 bases, with 14 bases spanning the gap. This CDR3 is 16 amino acids long. Germline V gene lookup returns CDR1 SEHNR and CDR2 FQNEAQ (reference sequence). DNA of the CDR3: TGTGCCAGCAGCTTCCGACCTTGGGGGACCTACAATGAGCAGTTCTTC. Protein: CASSFRPWGTYNEQFF.

This clonotype was counted many times. The V and J genes are TRBV24-1 and TRBJ2-2; the D is unclear. The CDR3 runs 12 residues. The germline gives CDR1 KGHDR, CDR2 SFDVKD. Trimming removed 5 bases at V and 4 bases at J, with 4 bases between. As DNA, the CDR3 is TGTGCCACCAGTGCCGGCACCGGGGAGCTGTTTTTT. Amino acids: CATSAGTGELFF.

The chain is built from TRBV20-1 and TRBJ1-1, with a weak D call TRBD1 (6 bases). CDR1 and CDR2 (germline): DFQATT, SNEGSKA (reference sequence). The CDR3 spans 11 residues. The CDR3 DNA follows: TGCAGAATACAGGGTGGCACTGAAGCTTTCTTT. Its translation is CRIQGGTEAFF.

This clonotype occurred a few times. The chain carries TRBV11-2 and TRBJ2-7, with TRBD1 matching 7 bases. CDR1 and CDR2 from the germline V gene are SGHAT and FQNNGV. The CDR3 loop spans 16 amino acids. After removal of 5 bases from V and 1 base from J, the junction contained 11 bases not matched to a gene. CDR3 in DNA: TGTGCCAGCAGCCCTCGGACGGCAGGGGGTTCCTACGAGCAGTACGTC. Translation gives CASSPRTAGGSYEQYV.

At least ten counts were recorded for this clonotype. The V and J genes are TRBV3-1 and TRBJ1-1; 8 bases align to TRBD1. Trimming took 4 bases from V and 10 from J; bases not matched to a gene: 14. The CDR3 is 15 residues long. The germline gives CDR1 LGHDT, CDR2 YNNKEL (reference sequence). The CDR3 here is CASSRQQGVRVGAFF. CDR3 nucleotide sequence: TGTGCCAGCAGCCGCCAACAGGGGGTTCGGGTAGGAGCTTTCTTT.

V gene TRBV19 combines with J gene TRBJ2-1, with unresolved D. CDR3 length: 15 amino acids. CDR1 and CDR2 from the germline V gene are LNHDA and SQIVND (reference sequence). V dropped 8 bases and J dropped 0 bases, with 14 bases sitting between them. CDR3 in amino acids: CASALLRSSYNEQFF. The CDR3 region has the DNA TGTGCCAGTGCATTACTTCGAAGCTCCTACAATGAGCAGTTCTTC.

This chain joins TRBV15 and TRBJ1-4; D is perhaps TRBD1 (5 bases). V lost 3 bases, J lost 4 bases, and 12 bases lay in between. Looked up from germline, CDR1 is LNHNV and CDR2 is YYDKDF (reference sequence). The CDR3 has 15 residues. CDR3 nucleotide sequence: TGTGCCACCAGCAGGCGGGGTCAGGGTAATGAAAAACTGTTTTTT. Translating gives CATSRRGQGNEKLFF.

The DNA for the CDR3 is TGTGCCAGCAGCGTAGGGGCAGGGGAGGCCTATGAGCAGTACGTC. This encodes CASSVGAGEAYEQYV. The genes are TRBV9 and TRBJ2-7, with D perhaps assigned TRBD1 or TRBD2 (6 bases each). There are 15 residues in the CDR3. Germline lookup yields CDR1 SGDLS and CDR2 YYNGEE.

This clonotype has only a few counts. The rearrangement links TRBV5-1 to TRBJ2-7, with a weak D call TRBD2 (6 bases). The CDR3 has 14 amino acids. V lost 4 bases, J lost 6 bases, and 17 bases lay in between. CDR1 is SGHRS and CDR2 is YFSETQ in the germline V gene. The CDR3 protein is CASSPGTPSGEQYF. The DNA for the CDR3 is TGCGCCAGCAGCCCCGGGACTCCTTCGGGCGAGCAGTACTTC.

Here the CDR3 DNA reads TGCGCCACCCGGGGGCACAACCAAGAGACCCAGTACTTC. Protein product: CATRGHNQETQYF. This sequence joins TRBV5-1 and TRBJ2-5; D may be TRBD1 or TRBD2 (6 bases each). The CDR3 has 13 residues. CDR1 SGHRS and CDR2 YFSETQ come from the germline V gene. The germline V and J ends were trimmed by 9 bases and 0 bases, with 12 bases remaining between them.

This clonotype was detected only a few times. The DNA of the CDR3 is TGCAGTGCAAGGACTAGCGGGGGTTACGAGCAGTACGTC. This translates into CSARTSGGYEQYV. The rearrangement uses TRBV20-1 and TRBJ2-7; 13 positions match TRBD2. Germline V gene lookup returns CDR1 DFQATT and CDR2 SNEGSKA (reference sequence). V shed 6 bases, J shed 4 bases, and the junction held 3 bases outside the gene matches. This CDR3 has 13 residues.

This clonotype appeared a few times. V usage is TRBV10-3 and J usage is TRBJ1-1, with 7 positions matching TRBD1. The germline CDR1 and CDR2 sequences are ENHRY and SYGVKD. This CDR3 is 15 amino acids long. The V segment lost 4 bases and the J segment 0 bases; nucleotides outside the gene matches: 5. CDR3 amino acids: CAISVVTGVNTEAFF. The CDR3 DNA reads as TGTGCCATCAGTGTTGTAACAGGGGTGAACACTGAAGCTTTCTTT.